This T cell receptor (beta chain) was sequenced during a study of sequential checkpoint blockade in melanoma. Across the whole study: 85 to 95 pretreatment tumor DNA samples were TCRβ immunosequenced. Twenty-two patients had matched tumor biopsies before treatment and at week 13 after nivolumab or ipilimumab alone.

Remarks on this clone: The target antigen is unknown.

TCRdb's table, derived via immunoSEQ multiplex PCR, lists solely in-frame clones and lacks some. The sample lists just under 2,500 clones; less than 30% were seen once. Findings and caveats of the study: Clinical benefit was about 30 times likelier when tumor T-cell fraction and clonality increased. Response in arm A was associated with pretreatment TIL clonality.

Treatment meaning: randomized to nivolumab then ipilimumab (arm A) or the reverse (arm B). The clonotype was recovered from a human donor with melanoma. Sequenced material: tumor tissue (inferred from file names), taken from a patient given nivolumab and ipilimumab in sequence.

CDR3 nucleotide sequence: TGCGCCAGCAGCTTTAGCGGGAGTTCCTACAATGAGCAGTTCTTC. It translates to CASSFSGSSYNEQFF. The chain uses TRBV5-1 and TRBJ2-1; 9 bases fit TRBD2. Looked up from germline, CDR1 is SGHRS and CDR2 is YFSETQ. This CDR3 spans 15 amino acids. J was trimmed by 1 base and V by 2 bases; bases with no gene match: 1.